What follows is one TCR beta chain and its context. Its antigen is as yet unknown. CDR1 MNHNS and CDR2 SASEGT come from the germline V gene. The CDR3 covers 14 residues. Trimming cost V 3 bases and J 5 bases, with 14 bases left between them. The data originate from a study of Ad26.COV2.S vaccination and SARS-CoV-2 variants. For the study at large: In the study, Ad26.COV2.S was injected intramuscularly once, or twice 56 days apart. Study-level results: Non-spike TCR breadth was similar in vaccine and placebo recipients. Reported findings describe substantial breadth in spike-specific CD8+ and CD4+ T cell responses following vaccination. Responses of T cells in total may have been underestimated by the TCR breadth and depth analyses.

Profiling relied on immunoSEQ multiplex PCR, and the TCRdb table lists in-frame clones only, not all of them. This table has hundreds of thousands of clones, around 89% appearing once. Noted treatment: roughly 19 received Ad26.COV2.S at low or high dose, single or two shots; about 5 received placebo; per-sample allocation not given. Specimens were obtained on day 63 following the first vaccine or placebo injection. The material was peripheral blood, obtained in a trial of Ad26.COV2.S vaccine versus placebo. This sequence joins TRBV6-1 and TRBJ2-7; no clear D. The sequence derives from a person aged 18 to 65 who received the Ad26.COV2.S COVID-19 vaccine or a placebo. CDR3 in DNA: TGTGCCAGCAGTGACAACCTAGGAACCCACGAGCAGTACTTC. Protein product: CASSDNLGTHEQYF.